This TCR beta chain derives from a study of regulatory T cells in long-lasting Graves disease. Study-wide points: In persistent patients, shared public clonotypes (more than 2,500) outnumbered those in new patients (about 1,000).

This clonotype has more than one count but fewer than ten. Antigen specificity is unknown. Investigators prepared the TCR beta libraries by applying iRepertoire HTBI primers and Arm-PCR of CDR3 regions. TCRdb processed the multiplex PCR reads anew with MiXCR; each CDR3 protein has one entry. This sample carries about 660,000 distinct CDR3 sequences, around 30% of them seen once, and the ten largest clones take around 42%. Documented time point: persistent/refractory GD, antithyroid drugs over 5 years with positive TRAb. From RNA extracted from PBMCs, the TCR library was made. Between the trimmed V and J ends, which lost 5 bases and 3 bases, there was a span of 16 bases. The length of the CDR3 is 14 residues. From germline, CDR1 is DFQATT and CDR2 SNEGSKA (reference sequence).

The sequence came from a female donor with Graves disease. The chain recombines TRBV20-1 with TRBJ1-1; no reliable D call. Sample: peripheral blood mononuclear cells (PBMCs), taken when the disease was refractory, from a patient treated with antithyroid drugs. CDR3 region: CSALSGLHDTEAFF. As DNA, the CDR3 is TGCAGTGCTTTGTCAGGACTGCATGACACTGAAGCTTTCTTT.